This TCR beta chain came from a study of T-cell reconstitution after alpha-beta-depleted transplantation in children. This clonotype was counted many times. This CDR3 contains 14 residues. J was trimmed by 8 bases and V by 11 bases; bases with no gene match: 12. Germline loops: CDR1 SEHNR, CDR2 FQNEAQ (reference sequence). Unique molecular identifiers were incorporated during preparation of the TCRbeta library. TCRdb passed the PCR reads through MiXCR, listing each CDR3 protein once. This repertoire shows about 600,000 distinct CDR3 sequences, 10% found once; its top ten account for about 4.3%. The material sequenced was PBMCs from the stem cell graft donor, taken from the stem cell graft. This chain connects TRBV7-9 to TRBJ1-6, with TRBD1 matching 7 bases. This clonotype originated in a human donor who donated a stem cell graft to a child with acute myeloid leukemia. The CDR3 sequence: CAGSLTGVDSPLHF. CDR3 in DNA: TGTGCCGGAAGCTTAACAGGGGTCGATTCACCCCTCCACTTT. Complete variable domain (other parts from reference TRBV7-9 and TRBJ1-6): DTGVSQNPRHKITKRGQNVTFRCDPISEHNRLYWYRQTLGQGPEFLTYFQNEAQLEKSRLLSDRFSAERPKGSFSTLEIQRTEQGDSAMYLCAGSLTGVDSPLHFGNGTRLTVT.